Listed here is a single TCR beta chain. This clonotype was observed a handful of times. Its antigen specificity is not known. No clone much larger than this one lies a single base away; base qualities are absent. This sample was taken from a study of response to subunit inactivated influenza vaccine (dated by TCRdb to 2016 to 2018). Some background on the complete study: Deep quantitative T cell receptor repertoire profiling was used in the study to track responses to a trivalent subunit inactivated influenza vaccine.

The library came from RT-PCR. Sequencing relied on an Illumina HiSeq 2500. Using fastp trimming at Q25 and MiXCR clonotype assembly, TCRdb reanalyzed the public sequencing data and kept in-frame beta chains. Here each entry gathers all rows of one CDR3 protein and keeps the most common genes and DNA. The sample records 860,000 or so distinct CDR3 sequences, 20% to 25% of which are singletons. The ten largest make up approximately 10% of the sample. Study-level results and caveats: The authors suggested that each seasonal influenza vaccination may recruit only a limited number of new T cells.

Measured from the cysteine to the phenylalanine, the CDR3 is 13 residues long. Only CDR3 DNA is held: 39 bases, read in frame from base 1. The junction carries 9 bases between V and J, which are trimmed by 5 bases and 2 bases respectively. According to the germline V gene, CDR1 reads SGHTA and CDR2 reads FQGNSA. The input for sequencing was PBMCs from blood, taken 5 to 6 days after vaccination. The rearranged segments are TRBV7-2 and TRBJ2-5, with the D gene call left open. This receptor was taken from a man in his fifties who received an inactivated influenza vaccine. Donor details come from another sample of the same person, matched by shared clones. At the DNA level, the sequence is TGTGCCAGCAGCCCGGTGAGGCAAGAGACCCAGTACTTC. Its protein reads: CASSPVRQETQYF.